A single sample is the source of the 5 T cell receptor beta chains below, sequenced in a study of blood T cells in healthy people across ages. A second roughly 6 to 11 cycle PCR used barcoded and J-beta primers. TCRdb reanalysed the 5' RACE reads using MiXCR and keeps one entry per CDR3 protein. The table records 1.5 million to 2 million distinct CDR3 sequences, roughly 49% of them present only once. Sequenced input: blood. All receptors derive from a woman aged 40 to 49 in good health.

This clonotype was recorded a few times. This sequence joins TRBV4-1 and TRBJ2-3; 9 nucleotides agree with TRBD2. Germline lookup yields CDR1 MGHRA and CDR2 YSYEKL. Trimming removed 0 bases from V and 7 bases from J; junction bases left unmatched: 8. The CDR3 spans 16 residues. The CDR3 DNA reads TGCGCCAGCAGCCAAGATGGGACTAGCAGGAGTAATACGCAGTATTTT. Translated, it gives CASSQDGTSRSNTQYF.

The V call is TRBV9, the J call TRBJ2-5, with no clear D. V was trimmed by 4 bases and J by 11 bases, leaving 18 bases between them. Looked up from germline, CDR1 is SGDLS and CDR2 is YYNGEE. CDR3 length: 13 amino acids. In DNA form, the CDR3 reads TGTGCCAGCAGCTCGAGAGTTGGCAAAGGGCAGTACTTC. Translated: CASSSRVGKGQYF.

The chain links TRBV18 to TRBJ1-2, with 8 bases matching TRBD1. The CDR3 contains 16 residues. CDR1 KGHSH and CDR2 LQKENI come from the germline V gene. V trimming: 5 bases; J trimming: 4 bases; junction bases outside the gene matches: 12. CDR3 sequence: CASSTGTGPSFYGYTF. CDR3 DNA sequence: TGTGCCAGCTCAACGGGGACAGGCCCCTCATTCTATGGCTACACCTTC. The full variable domain, with the rest looked up from reference TRBV18 and TRBJ1-2, is NAGVMQNPRHLVRRRGQEARLRCSPMKGHSHVYWYRQLPEEGLKFMVYLQKENIIDESGMPKERFSAEFPKEGPSILRIQQVVRGDSAAYFCASSTGTGPSFYGYTFGSGTRLTVV.

This chain joins TRBV28 and TRBJ1-2, with 10 bases that match TRBD1. The J segment lost 4 bases and the V segment lost 5 bases, leaving 7 bases of the junction unmatched. The germline V gene has CDR1 MDHEN and CDR2 SYDVKM. The CDR3 is 15 amino acids. DNA for the CDR3: TGTGCCAGCAGTATATCGACAGGGGGCTCCTATGGCTACACCTTC. Protein product: CASSISTGGSYGYTF.

V gene TRBV20-1 combines with J gene TRBJ2-1, with D possibly being TRBD2 (5 bases). Germline CDR1 is DFQATT and CDR2 is SNEGSKA (reference sequence). The CDR3 is made up of 16 amino acids. Trimming shortened V by 3 bases and J by 10 bases, and 25 bases separated the two germline ends. Here the CDR3 DNA reads TGCAGTGCTAGTGGCGGGCCAAGAACCGATCCGCGGGAGCAGTTCTTC. This gives the protein CSASGGPRTDPREQFF.